This is a list of T cell receptor beta chains from one sample in a study of beta chain features in type 1 diabetes. Measured with immunoSEQ multiplex PCR; TCRdb has only the in-frame clones, and not every one. This table holds about 230,000 clones, over 8.5% found once. Sequencing was performed on naive CD4+ T cells from blood. These receptors originate from a woman aged 18-29 years in good health. CDR3s include the opening cysteine and the closing phenylalanine or tryptophan. The D gene is left open where the match is weak. Expanded clones get a size class; other rows say once, few or many, or leave the size out.

j_gene	d_gene	abundance	v_gene	CDR3nt	CDR3aa
TRBJ2-1	TRBD2	-	TRBV4-2	TGTGCCAGCAGCCAAGATAGGCTAGCGGGAGGGGAAGCTGAGCAGTTCTTC	CASSQDRLAGGEAEQFF
TRBJ2-3	TRBD2	-	TRBV29-1	TGCAGCGTTGACGGGCTAGCGGGAGCAGATACGCAGTATTTT	CSVDGLAGADTQYF
TRBJ1-2	-	few	TRBV4-1	TGCGCCAGCAGCCACGTCGGGACTGTTAACTATGGCTACACCTTC	CASSHVGTVNYGYTF
TRBJ2-5	TRBD2	few	TRBV5-1	TGCGCCAGCAGCTCCAGCGGGAGTGAGACCCAGTACTTC	CASSSSGSETQYF
TRBJ2-2	-	few	TRBV7-2	TGTGCCAGCCGAAGCTTACCTGCCGGGGAGCTGTTTTTT	CASRSLPAGELFF
TRBJ1-5	-	-	TRBV7-9	TGTGCCAGCAGCTTAGCAGTTTGGGGCTATAGCAATCAGCCCCAGCATTTT	CASSLAVWGYSNQPQHF
TRBJ1-2	TRBD1	few	TRBV10-3	TGTGCCATCAGTGATACCCCTGGGACAGTCCCTGGTGGCTACACCTTC	CAISDTPGTVPGGYTF
TRBJ2-7	-	-	TRBV5-4	TGTGCCAGCAGCTCCCCTACAGGGCACGACGAGCAGTACTTC	CASSSPTGHDEQYF
TRBJ2-1	TRBD1	few	TRBV5-4	TGTGCCAGCAGCTCGGACAGGGCCGATGAGCAGTTCTTC	CASSSDRADEQFF
TRBJ2-3	TRBD1	few	TRBV29-1	TGCAGCACCGGACAGGGGGCTTACACAGATACGCAGTATTTT	CSTGQGAYTDTQYF
TRBJ2-7	TRBD2	many	TRBV18	TGTGCCAGCTCACCCGGGGTCGGGAGGGCCGGTGAGCAGTACTTC	CASSPGVGRAGEQYF
TRBJ2-2	-	once	TRBV5-1	TGCGCCAGCAGCTTTTACGCCAGCGCGAACACCGGGGAGCTGTTTTTT	CASSFYASANTGELFF
TRBJ2-5	-	-	TRBV5-1	TGCGCCAGCAGCTCCCCGGGAAGGCAGATAGGAGAGACCCAGTACTTC	CASSSPGRQIGETQYF
TRBJ1-1	-	few	TRBV6-6	TGTGCCAGCAGTCCTCTGGACATCGTGAACACTGAAGCTTTCTTT	CASSPLDIVNTEAFF
TRBJ1-2	TRBD1	few	TRBV28	TGTGCCAGCAGTACCCCTGACAGGGGATATGGCTACACCTTC	CASSTPDRGYGYTF
TRBJ1-6	-	-	TRBV5-1	TGCGCCAGCAGCTTGGAGTTTCAAGCTTCACCCCTCCACTTT	CASSLEFQASPLHF
TRBJ2-7	-	few	TRBV9	TGTGCCAGCAGCGTAGACAGTACCTACGAGCAGTACTTC	CASSVDSTYEQYF
TRBJ2-5	TRBD2	-	TRBV7-6	TGTGCCAGCAGCTTAGTATCCTCGGGGGGGACCCAGTACTTC	CASSLVSSGGTQYF
TRBJ2-1	TRBD2	few	TRBV5-1	TGCGCCAGCAGCTTGACTAGCGATGAGCAGTTCTTC	CASSLTSDEQFF
TRBJ2-7	TRBD1	-	TRBV19	TGTGCCAGTGATAAACAGGGGTTTTTGTACGAGCAGTACTTC	CASDKQGFLYEQYF
TRBJ1-5	TRBD1	-	TRBV6-1	TGTGCCAGCAGTGAACGACAGGGCCTTCAGCCCCAGCATTTT	CASSERQGLQPQHF
TRBJ1-2	TRBD1	few	TRBV6-5	TGTGCCAGCAGCCAGACAGGGGGATATGGCTACACCTTC	CASSQTGGYGYTF
TRBJ2-7	-	few	TRBV18	TGTGCCAGCTCACTCCGGGGAGAGGGCGAGCAGTACTTC	CASSLRGEGEQYF
TRBJ2-7	TRBD1	few	TRBV5-6	TGTGCCAGCAGCTGGGGGGACAGGGTCACCTACGAGCAGTACTTC	CASSWGDRVTYEQYF
TRBJ2-1	-	-	TRBV19	TGTGCCAGTAGGTGGAGGGCGAGCAACAATGAGCAGTTCTTC	CASRWRASNNEQFF
TRBJ2-2	-	-	TRBV5-1	TGCGCCAGCAGCTTGGGCTATTTGGGGGAGCTGTTTTTT	CASSLGYLGELFF
TRBJ2-7	TRBD1	-	TRBV18	TGTGCCAGCTCACCAGGGACAGCATCGGCCTACGAGCAGTACTTC	CASSPGTASAYEQYF
TRBJ1-1	-	few	TRBV19	TGTGCCAGTAGTCGATGGGGGCAGGGGCTACAGACTGAAGCTTTCTTT	CASSRWGQGLQTEAFF
TRBJ2-3	-	few	TRBV7-3	TGTGCCAGCAGCTTAGGGGGCCGTACAGATACGCAGTATTTT	CASSLGGRTDTQYF
TRBJ1-5	-	-	TRBV5-1	TGCGCCAGCAGCTTGGATGGCAGGGGAGAAAGTCAGCCCCAGCATTTT	CASSLDGRGESQPQHF
TRBJ2-5	-	few	TRBV15	TGTGCCACCAGCAGAGATGGCGGAGGGCCTTTGGTTAACCAGTACTTC	CATSRDGGGPLVNQYF
TRBJ2-3	TRBD2	-	TRBV9	TGTGCCAGCGCTAGCGGGAGCACAGATACGCAGTATTTT	CASASGSTDTQYF
TRBJ2-7	TRBD2	-	TRBV5-4	TGTGCCAGCAGCCGGGGACTAGCGGAACTCTCCTACGAGCAGTACTTC	CASSRGLAELSYEQYF
TRBJ1-5	-	-	TRBV18	TGTGCCAGCTCAGGAGGGGCAGGTCAGCCCCAGCATTTT	CASSGGAGQPQHF
TRBJ1-1	-	-	TRBV5-4	TGTGCCAGCAGCCCGGTGTCAGGGGTCGGGACTGAAGCTTTCTTT	CASSPVSGVGTEAFF
TRBJ1-1	TRBD1	few	TRBV6-1	TGTGCCAGCAGTGACCGCAGGGGGTCTTTCTTT	CASSDRRGSFF
TRBJ2-7	TRBD2	few	TRBV4-1	TGCGCCAGCAGCCAAGAGGTTGCGGGGGTTCCCTACGAGCAGTACTTC	CASSQEVAGVPYEQYF
TRBJ1-6	TRBD1	-	TRBV19	TGTGCCAGTACCGTGGGACAGGGGAATTCACCCCTCCACTTT	CASTVGQGNSPLHF
TRBJ2-7	-	few	TRBV28	TGTGCCAGCAGTCCACTTCTCCTTGGGCAGTACTTC	CASSPLLLGQYF
TRBJ2-3	TRBD2	few	TRBV7-2	TGTGCCAGCAGCCCGACTAGCGATACGCAGTATTTT	CASSPTSDTQYF
TRBJ1-5	TRBD1	few	TRBV19	TGTGCCAGTAGTATAGGGCGAGACAGGGGTGTCCAGCCCCAGCATTTT	CASSIGRDRGVQPQHF
TRBJ1-3	TRBD1	-	TRBV4-1	TGCGCCAGCAGCCTCCAGGGGGGAACTTACTCTGGAAACACCATATATTTT	CASSLQGGTYSGNTIYF
TRBJ2-7	TRBD2	-	TRBV7-2	TGTGCCAGCAGCTCCACTGGACTAGCGGGAGACCCGACCTACGAGCAGTACTTC	CASSSTGLAGDPTYEQYF
TRBJ2-5	-	few	TRBV30	TGTGCCTGGACCCCGGGGTCCCGGGCCGCAGAGACCCAGTACTTC	CAWTPGSRAAETQYF
TRBJ2-5	-	-	TRBV10-3	TGTGCCATCAGTGAGTCGGGGGGAGAAGAGACCCAGTACTTC	CAISESGGEETQYF
TRBJ2-3	TRBD1	-	TRBV5-1	TGCGCCAGCAGCTCGAAACAGGGGGCGCGCAACAGACACGCAACAGATACGCAGTATTTT	CASSSKQGARNRHATDTQYF
TRBJ1-1	-	few	TRBV7-9	TGTGCCAGCAGCTTAGCCGGGGTGAACACTGAAGCTTTCTTT	CASSLAGVNTEAFF
TRBJ2-7	TRBD2	-	TRBV10-3	TGTGCCATCAGTGAGGTGCGGGGGAAGAGCTCCTACGAGCAGTACTTC	CAISEVRGKSSYEQYF
TRBJ2-3	TRBD2	few	TRBV5-1	TGCGCCAGCAGCTGGAGTAGCGGGACCACAGATACGCAGTATTTT	CASSWSSGTTDTQYF
TRBJ2-1	TRBD1	few	TRBV6-5	TGTGCCAGCAGTACATTCACAGGGGCTGGCAATGAGCAGTTCTTC	CASSTFTGAGNEQFF
TRBJ1-5	TRBD1	-	TRBV16	TGTGCCAGCAGCCAATCGGGGGAGGGACAGGGCAATCAGCCCCAGCATTTT	CASSQSGEGQGNQPQHF
TRBJ1-4	-	-	TRBV14	TGTGCCAGCAGCCCTCTGAGGGGGATTAATGAAAAACTGTTTTTT	CASSPLRGINEKLFF
TRBJ1-2	-	many	TRBV7-9	TGTGCCAGCAGCTCAAGCGGCGCGGGCGGCTACACCTTC	CASSSSGAGGYTF
TRBJ2-3	TRBD2	-	TRBV6-1	TGTGCCAGCAGAGAAGCGGGGGGAATTAGCACAGATACGCAGTATTTT	CASREAGGISTDTQYF
TRBJ2-7	-	few	TRBV2	TGTGCCAGCAGCCCGGTAAGCGAGCAGTACTTC	CASSPVSEQYF
TRBJ1-1	-	few	TRBV7-9	TGTGCCAGCAGCTCGTACTCAGGGGATGGCACTGAAGCTTTCTTT	CASSSYSGDGTEAFF
TRBJ2-4	TRBD1	-	TRBV29-1	TGCAGCGTTGAAGAAGGGGACAGATCCAAAAACATTCAGTACTTC	CSVEEGDRSKNIQYF